This note documents a single T cell receptor (beta chain) sequence. Its specificity is unknown. Germline V CDR1 and CDR2: SEHNR, FQNEAQ (reference sequence). The length of the CDR3 is 16 residues. Germline trimming cut 5 bases from V and 1 base from J; bases unmatched to any gene: 8. The data originate from a study of CD8 T cells in ankylosing spondylitis. Regarding the study as a whole: Matched ankylosing spondylitis synovial fluid reportedly showed significant enrichment of disease-linked clones. CD8+ disease-linked clones were present at relatively low frequencies in blood. Among TCR beta sequences, a motif of under 10 highly homologous variants appeared characteristic of ankylosing spondylitis blood.

Each CDR3 protein is one row after TCRdb ran MiXCR on the 5' RACE reads. This sample has about 310,000 distinct CDR3 sequences; around 21% occur once, and the top ten carry under 4%. Input material: blood, either unsorted or a sorted T cell fraction (not recorded which). The chain combines TRBV7-9 with TRBJ2-1, with 7 bases that match TRBD2. The sequence was obtained from a female donor with ankylosing spondylitis or in good health (not recorded which). CDR3 amino acids: CASSPREAGSYNEQFF. CDR3 in DNA: TGTGCCAGCAGCCCTCGGGAGGCGGGGTCCTACAATGAGCAGTTCTTC.